This T cell receptor beta chain was documented in a study of beta chain features in type 1 diabetes. Only a few counts were recorded for this clone. Its antigen is undetermined. The CDR3 runs 16 residues. Germline CDR1 ENHRY, CDR2 SYGVKD. The V gene lost 11 bases and the J gene lost 0 bases, with 20 bases spanning the gap. As every portion of the isolated RNA was reverse transcribed, the sequencing read expressed TCRB transcripts. Only in-frame clones appear in the TCRdb table, and some are missing; sequencing was by immunoSEQ multiplex PCR. The sample includes about 170,000 clones, almost 8% of them seen just once. Study-wide results and caveats: Type 1 diabetes patients had moderately but significantly shorter TCRB CDR3s in all four CD4+ subsets.

The sequenced sample was central memory CD4+ T cells from blood. The sequence came from a man aged 18 to 35 with type 1 diabetes. V usage is TRBV10-3 and J usage is TRBJ1-5; no clear D gene. The CDR3 reads CAPTPPRVRSNQPQHF. In DNA form, the CDR3 reads TGTGCCCCCACCCCCCCACGGGTTCGTAGCAATCAGCCCCAGCATTTT.